The 32 T cell receptor beta chains in this list originate from one sample, sequenced in a study of OX40 agonist ivuxolimab in advanced cancers. Assay: immunoSEQ multiplex PCR; the TCRdb copy retains only in-frame clones and omits some. Of about 100,000 clones detected, approximately 90% appear once; the ten largest clones hold approximately 0.55%. This specimen was CD4+ or CD8+ T cells sorted from blood, taken in a trial of the OX40 agonist ivuxolimab. The receptors derive from an adult with an advanced solid tumor such as melanoma, head and neck, liver or kidney cancer.

The rearrangement joins TRBV5-1 to TRBJ2-1, with 7 bases identical to TRBD1. Germline V lookup: CDR1 SGHRS, CDR2 YFSETQ. V gave up 4 bases and J gave up 4 bases; unmatched junction bases: 11. The CDR3 spans 16 residues. The DNA of the CDR3 is TGCGCCAGCAGCCCACTAACGGGACAGATGTACAATGAGCAGTTCTTC. Translated: CASSPLTGQMYNEQFF.

The sample holds one count of this clone. The CDR3 DNA follows: TGTGCCAGCAGTCCCACGGCGTCACCTATCACTCACCAGCCCCAGCATTTT. It yields the protein CASSPTASPITHQPQHF. The V and J genes are TRBV27 and TRBJ1-5, with D unclear. Trimming cost V 5 bases and J 7 bases, with 24 bases left between them. Germline V gene lookup returns CDR1 MNHEY and CDR2 SMNVEV (reference sequence). CDR3 length: 17 residues.

V gene TRBV19 combines with J gene TRBJ2-7, with a tentative D call TRBD1 (5 bases). The V and J ends lost 3 bases and 6 bases respectively, with 12 bases between them. The CDR3 spans 13 residues. Germline V gene data show CDR1 as LNHDA and CDR2 as SQIVND (reference sequence). The CDR3 here is CASSITGSSEQYF. As DNA, the CDR3 is TGTGCCAGTAGTATTACAGGATCTTCCGAGCAGTACTTC.

The chain recombines TRBV7-2 with TRBJ1-5; 8 positions agree with TRBD1. The CDR3 totals 15 residues. J was trimmed by 5 bases and V by 0 bases; bases with no gene match: 3. CDR1 SGHTA and CDR2 FQGNSA come from the germline V gene. As DNA, the CDR3 is TGTGCCAGCAGCTTAGCGACAGGGGCCCATCAGCCCCAGCATTTT. Translating it yields CASSLATGAHQPQHF.

This rearrangement joins TRBV2 to TRBJ1-3, with D unresolved. Germline assignment: CDR1 SNHLY and CDR2 FYNNEI. With 8 bases removed from V and 2 bases from J, the gap between germline ends came to 10 bases. This CDR3 has 13 residues. CDR3 loop: CASGRAAGNTIYF. The CDR3 DNA sequence: TGTGCCAGCGGTCGGGCAGCTGGAAACACCATATATTTT.

The J gene is TRBJ2-5, the V gene TRBV4-3; D not certain. Germline CDR1 LGHNA, CDR2 YSLEER. Trimming shortened V by 4 bases and J by 5 bases, and 11 bases separated the two germline ends. The CDR3 runs 13 residues. The CDR3 loop is CASSRVAMETQYF. CDR3 bases: TGCGCCAGCAGCCGCGTGGCGATGGAGACCCAGTACTTC.

V usage is TRBV5-4 and J usage is TRBJ1-2; 8 positions agree with TRBD1. The CDR3 loop spans 14 amino acids. The germline CDR1 and CDR2 sequences are SGHNT and YYREEE (reference sequence). J gave up 8 bases and V 3 bases, and 9 bases lay outside the gene matches. Here the CDR3 DNA reads TGTGCCAGCAGCTCATTCGACAGGGGTAGGGGCTACACCTTC. Protein product: CASSSFDRGRGYTF.

About this clone itself: The identical CDR3 is also encoded by other nucleotide sequences in the sample. This chain connects TRBV2 to TRBJ1-2; D unclear. Trimming removed 2 bases at V and 2 bases at J, with 0 bases between. The V gene's germline CDR1 is SNHLY and CDR2 FYNNEI. The CDR3 consists of 11 residues. CDR3 amino acids: CASSENYGYTF. The DNA for the CDR3 is TGTGCCAGCAGTGAAAACTATGGCTACACCTTC. The complete variable domain, with remaining parts taken from reference TRBV2 and TRBJ1-2, reads EPEVTQTPSHQVTQMGQEVILRCVPISNHLYFYWYRQILGQKVEFLVSFYNNEISEKSEIFDDQFSVERPDGSNFTLKIRSTKLEDSAMYFCASSENYGYTFGSGTRLTVV.

The rearrangement links TRBV5-6 to TRBJ2-7, with D unclear. Germline CDR1 is SGHDT and CDR2 is YYEEEE. V lost 0 bases to trimming and J lost 0 bases, with 16 bases between them. This CDR3 contains 17 residues. The CDR3 DNA reads TGTGCCAGCAGCTTGGAACTTGGGCAGTCTGACTCCTACGAGCAGTACTTC. Amino acids: CASSLELGQSDSYEQYF.

This clone was counted once. In DNA form, the CDR3 reads TGTGCCAGCAGCCATGGGGGGGGCCTGAGCAATCAGCCCCAGCATTTT. It encodes CASSHGGGLSNQPQHF. V and J are TRBV7-9 and TRBJ1-5, with D perhaps matching TRBD1 (6 bases). CDR3 length: 16 residues. Looked up from germline, CDR1 is SEHNR and CDR2 is FQNEAQ (reference sequence). V was trimmed by 5 bases and J by 1 base, leaving 15 bases between them.

V usage is TRBV18 and J usage is TRBJ1-1, with a weak D call TRBD1 (5 bases). CDR1 and CDR2 (germline): KGHSH, LQKENI. Between the trimmed V and J ends, which lost 4 bases and 5 bases, there was a span of 14 bases. This CDR3 spans 14 amino acids. CDR3 region: CASSQTGTGTEAFF. The CDR3 nucleotides are TGTGCCAGCTCACAAACCGGGACGGGGACTGAAGCTTTCTTT.

The sample holds a few counts of this clone. The chain links TRBV5-6 to TRBJ1-2; D is unresolved. In germline, CDR1 is SGHDT, CDR2 YYEEEE. The CDR3 is 12 amino acids. Deletions cut 2 bases from V and 5 bases from J, with 7 bases between. The CDR3 region is CASSFRLYGYTF. CDR3 in DNA: TGTGCCAGCAGCTTTCGATTGTATGGCTACACCTTC.

The V gene is TRBV6-1, the J gene TRBJ2-3; possibly TRBD1 for D (5 bases). V gave up 0 bases and J gave up 7 bases, with 8 bases separating them. The CDR3 extends over 13 amino acids. In germline, CDR1 is MNHNS, CDR2 SASEGT. CDR3 sequence (DNA): TGTGCCAGCAGTGAAGCAAAGGGGTATACGCAGTATTTT. Protein product: CASSEAKGYTQYF.

The rearrangement joins TRBV5-1 to TRBJ2-1; the match to TRBD2 covers 10 bases. The CDR3 spans 15 residues. Trimming cost V 4 bases and J 1 base; bases outside gene matches: 2. From germline, CDR1 is SGHRS and CDR2 YFSETQ. The CDR3 here is CASSMGLASYNEQFF. CDR3 bases: TGCGCCAGCAGCATGGGACTAGCGTCCTACAATGAGCAGTTCTTC.

This sequence joins TRBV20-1 and TRBJ1-2, with D uncertain. V was clipped by 7 bases and J by 2 bases, with 8 bases between them. This CDR3 has 11 amino acids. CDR1 is DFQATT and CDR2 is SNEGSKA in the germline V gene (reference sequence). The CDR3 spells CSGYNNYGYTF. The CDR3 coding sequence is TGCAGTGGTTACAACAACTATGGCTACACCTTC.

The chain couples TRBV5-4 to TRBJ2-7, with 15 bases that match TRBD2. Germline values: CDR1 SGHNT, CDR2 YYREEE (reference sequence). J lost 4 bases, V lost 4 bases, and 6 bases had no gene match. CDR3 length: 16 residues. The CDR3 DNA is TGTGCCAGCAGCATCGGGACTAGCGGGAGGAATTACGAGCAGTACTTC. Encoded protein: CASSIGTSGRNYEQYF.

This clone showed up just once. The chain combines TRBV10-3 with TRBJ1-1; D remains unclear. There are 13 residues in the CDR3. Germline loops: CDR1 ENHRY, CDR2 SYGVKD. The V end lost 6 bases, the J end lost 4 bases, and 12 bases lay between the germline ends. In nucleotides, the CDR3 is TGTGCCATCAGCATCGAACTGGGCACTGAAGCTTTCTTT. The encoded protein is CAISIELGTEAFF.

The chain is built from TRBV6-5 and TRBJ2-2; D uncertain. V lost 6 bases and J 0 bases, leaving 8 bases between the germline ends. This CDR3 has 14 residues. Germline V gives CDR1 MNHEY, CDR2 SVGAGI. In DNA, the CDR3 is TGTGCCAGCAGGCCCGCAGCGAACACCGGGGAGCTGTTTTTT. Its protein is CASRPAANTGELFF.

This sequence joins TRBV18 and TRBJ2-1, with 11 bases that match TRBD1. The germline CDR1 and CDR2 sequences are KGHSH and LQKENI. The CDR3 totals 16 residues. The V segment lost 1 base and the J segment 8 bases; nucleotides outside the gene matches: 7. The CDR3 loop reads CASSPLRTGGLDEQFF. DNA for the CDR3: TGTGCCAGCTCACCACTTCGGACAGGGGGCTTGGATGAGCAGTTCTTC. The full variable domain, with the rest looked up from reference TRBV18 and TRBJ2-1, is NAGVMQNPRHLVRRRGQEARLRCSPMKGHSHVYWYRQLPEEGLKFMVYLQKENIIDESGMPKERFSAEFPKEGPSILRIQQVVRGDSAAYFCASSPLRTGGLDEQFFGPGTRLTVL.

V usage is TRBV7-2 and J usage is TRBJ2-2, with D possibly TRBD1 on 5 matching bases. Germline CDR1 and CDR2: SGHTA and FQGNSA. V was clipped by 5 bases and J by 2 bases, with 9 bases between them. The CDR3 has 14 amino acids. The CDR3 nucleotides are TGTGCCAGCAGCACCGACAGTAACACCGGGGAGCTGTTTTTT. Residues: CASSTDSNTGELFF.

The chain carries TRBV7-8 and TRBJ1-3; tentatively, D is TRBD1 (6 bases). V shed 4 bases and J shed 0 bases, with 16 bases lying between them. This CDR3 is 17 amino acids long. CDR1 and CDR2 (germline): SGHVS, FQNEAQ. Here the CDR3 DNA reads TGTGCCAGCAGCTCCACCGGGGGGGCTCTCTCTGGAAACACCATATATTTT. It specifies CASSSTGGALSGNTIYF.

The rearrangement joins TRBV11-1 to TRBJ1-5; a weak D match, TRBD1 (5 bases). The CDR3 is made up of 13 amino acids. CDR1 is SGHAT, CDR2 FQDESV, per germline (reference sequence). Between the trimmed V and J ends, which lost 1 base and 5 bases, there was a span of 6 bases. The CDR3 spells CASSLEGDQPQHF. The CDR3 region has the DNA TGTGCCAGCAGCTTAGAAGGGGATCAGCCCCAGCATTTT.

The CDR3, as DNA: TGTGCCAGTAGTATTTTACCCGCGGATACGCAGTATTTT. It yields the protein CASSILPADTQYF. The V gene is TRBV19, the J gene TRBJ2-3; D ambiguous. The CDR3 consists of 13 residues. Germline V gene sequence: CDR1 LNHDA, CDR2 SQIVND (reference sequence). V dropped 3 bases and J dropped 6 bases, with 10 bases sitting between them.

The chain is built from TRBV5-6 and TRBJ2-1, with 9 bases lining up with TRBD1. This CDR3 has 17 residues. V trimming: 1 base; J trimming: 4 bases; junction bases outside the gene matches: 9. Germline V gene sequence: CDR1 SGHDT, CDR2 YYEEEE. The CDR3, as DNA: TGTGCCAGCAGCTTGACAGGGGGCGCGGGGCGGTACAATGAGCAGTTCTTC. Translating it yields CASSLTGGAGRYNEQFF.

The V and J genes are TRBV7-8 and TRBJ2-1; 8 nucleotides match TRBD2. The V gene's germline CDR1 is SGHVS and CDR2 FQNEAQ. The CDR3 sequence is 22 residues long. The trim removed 0 bases at V and 3 bases at J, leaving 22 bases unmatched. The CDR3 here is CASSLARKRLLQLAAHYNEQFF. The DNA for the CDR3 is TGTGCCAGCAGCTTAGCTAGGAAACGCCTCCTCCAACTAGCGGCACACTACAATGAGCAGTTCTTC.

The V and J genes are TRBV7-8 and TRBJ1-5, with D possibly matching TRBD1 (6 bases). The V gene's germline CDR1 is SGHVS and CDR2 FQNEAQ. V was shortened by 3 bases and J by 3 bases, with 18 bases between the two germline ends. This CDR3 has 17 amino acids. CDR3 sequence (DNA): TGTGCCAGCAGCTTGTCTCTACAGGGAGTCCTCAATCAGCCCCAGCATTTT. Amino acid sequence: CASSLSLQGVLNQPQHF.

This sequence joins TRBV18 and TRBJ2-2, with D unresolved. V was cut by 1 base and J by 0 bases, with 9 bases left in between. This CDR3 is 16 amino acids long. Per the germline V gene, CDR1 is KGHSH and CDR2 is LQKENI. CDR3 bases: TGTGCCAGCTCACCACGACATCCGACGAACACCGGGGAGCTGTTTTTT. The encoded protein is CASSPRHPTNTGELFF. Full variable domain (missing parts from reference TRBV18 and TRBJ2-2): NAGVMQNPRHLVRRRGQEARLRCSPMKGHSHVYWYRQLPEEGLKFMVYLQKENIIDESGMPKERFSAEFPKEGPSILRIQQVVRGDSAAYFCASSPRHPTNTGELFFGEGSRLTVL.

The rearrangement uses TRBV19 and TRBJ2-1, with a tentative D call TRBD1 (6 bases). Germline V gene data show CDR1 as LNHDA and CDR2 as SQIVND (reference sequence). V shed 6 bases and J shed 4 bases, with 19 bases lying between them. CDR3 length: 16 residues. This CDR3 reads CASSSTRRDIYNEQFF. The CDR3 DNA reads as TGTGCCAGTAGCAGCACTAGACGGGACATATACAATGAGCAGTTCTTC.

The V and J genes are TRBV6-1 and TRBJ2-1, with TRBD2 matching 11 bases. The ends lost 4 bases at V and 9 bases at J; junction bases unmatched: 5. This CDR3 is 14 amino acids long. Germline V gene sequence: CDR1 MNHNS, CDR2 SASEGT. The CDR3 coding sequence is TGTGCCAGCAGTGTAACTAGCGGGAGAGGTGAGCAGTTCTTC. It codes for CASSVTSGRGEQFF.

This chain connects TRBV7-2 to TRBJ2-7; D is perhaps TRBD2 (5 bases). The CDR3 has 14 amino acids. V lost 5 bases and J 3 bases, leaving 14 bases between the germline ends. Germline V gene sequence: CDR1 SGHTA, CDR2 FQGNSA. The CDR3 DNA reads TGTGCCAGCAGCCAGCGACGGGGTGGCTACGAGCAGTACTTC. Its translation: CASSQRRGGYEQYF.

The chain is built from TRBV6-7 and TRBJ1-5; TRBD1 agrees at 12 bases. TRBV6-7 is an ORF, and what it does is uncertain. Trimming removed 4 bases from V and 1 base from J; junction bases left unmatched: 8. The CDR3 extends over 18 amino acids. For the CDR3, the DNA is TGTGCCAGCAGTTCCGGGACAGGGGGCGAAGGAAGCAATCAGCCCCAGCATTTT. Translating gives CASSSGTGGEGSNQPQHF.

The chain joins TRBV4-1 to TRBJ2-2; D could derive from TRBD1 or TRBD2 (5 bases each). CDR1 is MGHRA and CDR2 is YSYEKL in the germline V gene. The CDR3 spans 17 residues. The V gene lost 4 bases and the J gene lost 4 bases, with 19 bases spanning the gap. CDR3 sequence: CASSLRTGTLGTGELFF. The CDR3 coding sequence is TGCGCCAGCAGCCTTAGAACCGGGACCCTGGGCACCGGGGAGCTGTTTTTT.